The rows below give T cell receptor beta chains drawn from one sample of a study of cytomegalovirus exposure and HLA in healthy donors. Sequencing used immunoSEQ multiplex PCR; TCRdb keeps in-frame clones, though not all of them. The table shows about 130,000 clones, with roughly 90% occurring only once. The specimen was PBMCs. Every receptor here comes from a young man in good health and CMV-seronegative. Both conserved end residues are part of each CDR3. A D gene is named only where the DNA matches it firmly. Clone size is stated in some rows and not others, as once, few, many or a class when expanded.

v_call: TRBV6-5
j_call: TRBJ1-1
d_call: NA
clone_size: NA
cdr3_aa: CASSYSQTAEAFF
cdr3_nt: TGTGCCAGCAGTTACAGTCAAACAGCTGAAGCTTTCTTT

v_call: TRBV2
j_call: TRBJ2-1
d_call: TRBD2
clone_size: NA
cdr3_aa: CASSGLAGEEGGTHNEQFF
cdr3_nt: TGTGCCAGCAGTGGACTAGCGGGAGAGGAGGGGGGAACCCACAATGAGCAGTTCTTC

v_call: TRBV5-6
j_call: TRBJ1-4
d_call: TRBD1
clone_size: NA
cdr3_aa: CASSFGTGDGGEKLFF
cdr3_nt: TGTGCCAGCAGCTTCGGGACAGGGGACGGAGGAGAAAAACTGTTTTTT

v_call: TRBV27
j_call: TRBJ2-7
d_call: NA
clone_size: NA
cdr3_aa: CASSLFGTPSYEQYF
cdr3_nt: TGTGCCAGCAGTTTATTCGGGACACCATCCTACGAGCAGTACTTC

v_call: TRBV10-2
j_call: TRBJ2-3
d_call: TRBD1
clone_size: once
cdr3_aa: CASSPWTGNTDTQYF
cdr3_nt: TGCGCCAGCAGCCCTTGGACAGGCAACACAGATACGCAGTATTTT

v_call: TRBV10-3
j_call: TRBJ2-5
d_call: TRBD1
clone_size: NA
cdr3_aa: CASNSGTGVQETQYF
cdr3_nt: TGTGCCTCAAACTCCGGGACAGGGGTCCAAGAGACCCAGTACTTC

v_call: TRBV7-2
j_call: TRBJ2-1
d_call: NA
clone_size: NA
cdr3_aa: CASSLGSSGGNEQFF
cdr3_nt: TGTGCCAGCAGCTTAGGGAGCTCCGGCGGGAATGAGCAGTTCTTC

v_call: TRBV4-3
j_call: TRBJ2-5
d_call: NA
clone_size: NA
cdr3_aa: CASSPRGTGEETQYF
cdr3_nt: TGCGCCAGCAGCCCACGAGGGACTGGAGAAGAGACCCAGTACTTC

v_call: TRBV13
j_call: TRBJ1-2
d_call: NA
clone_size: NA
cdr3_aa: CASSSPGDTFDYGYTF
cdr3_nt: TGTGCCAGCAGCTCACCCGGAGATACTTTTGACTATGGCTACACCTTC

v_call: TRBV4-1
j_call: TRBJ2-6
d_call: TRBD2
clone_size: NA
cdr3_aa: CASTLQGTSGSGNGANVLTF
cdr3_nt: TGCGCCAGCACCCTACAGGGGACTAGCGGGAGCGGTAATGGGGCCAACGTCCTGACTTTC

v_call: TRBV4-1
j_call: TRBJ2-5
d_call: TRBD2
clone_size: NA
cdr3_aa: CASSQEVVAGGLQETQYF
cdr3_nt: TGCGCCAGCAGCCAAGAAGTGGTAGCGGGAGGACTTCAAGAGACCCAGTACTTC

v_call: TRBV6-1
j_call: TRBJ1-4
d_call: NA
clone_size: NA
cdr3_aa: CASSEREKLFF
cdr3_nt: TGTGCCAGCAGTGAACGTGAAAAACTGTTTTTT

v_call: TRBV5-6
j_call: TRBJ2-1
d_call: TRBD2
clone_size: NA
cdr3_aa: CASSPTLLATDNEQFF
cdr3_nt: TGTGCCAGCAGCCCGACTTTACTAGCGACGGACAATGAGCAGTTCTTC

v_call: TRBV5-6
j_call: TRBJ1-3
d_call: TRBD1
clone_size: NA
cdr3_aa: CASSKTTGALHSGNTIYF
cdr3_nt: TGTGCCAGCAGCAAGACGACAGGGGCCTTACACTCTGGAAACACCATATATTTT

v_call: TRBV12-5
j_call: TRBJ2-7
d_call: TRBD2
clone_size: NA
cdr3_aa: CASGLGTSGKTYEQYF
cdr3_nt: TGTGCTAGTGGTTTGGGGACTAGCGGGAAGACCTACGAGCAGTACTTC

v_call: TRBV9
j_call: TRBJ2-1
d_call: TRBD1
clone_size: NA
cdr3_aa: CASSVEQGLYNEQFF
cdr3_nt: TGTGCCAGCAGCGTAGAACAGGGGCTCTACAATGAGCAGTTCTTC

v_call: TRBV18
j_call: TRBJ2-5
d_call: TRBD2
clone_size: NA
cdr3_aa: CASSPGRVQETQYF
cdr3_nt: TGTGCCAGCTCACCAGGGAGGGTACAAGAGACCCAGTACTTC

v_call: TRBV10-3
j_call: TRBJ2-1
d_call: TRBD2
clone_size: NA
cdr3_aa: CAISGTPASGSGEFF
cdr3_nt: TGTGCCATCAGTGGGACCCCGGCTAGCGGGAGTGGTGAGTTCTTC

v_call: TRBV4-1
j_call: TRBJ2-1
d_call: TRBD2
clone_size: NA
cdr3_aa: CASSQIERGDNEQFF
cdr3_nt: TGCGCCAGCAGCCAGATCGAGCGGGGCGACAATGAGCAGTTCTTC

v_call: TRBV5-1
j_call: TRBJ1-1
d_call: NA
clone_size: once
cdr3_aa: CASSPSSLLNTEAFF
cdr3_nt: TGCGCCAGCAGCCCGTCGTCCTTACTCAACACTGAAGCTTTCTTT

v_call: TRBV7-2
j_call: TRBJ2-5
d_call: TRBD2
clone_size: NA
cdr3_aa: CASSLTSGSPETQYF
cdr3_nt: TGTGCCAGCAGCCTGACTAGCGGGAGCCCTGAGACCCAGTACTTC

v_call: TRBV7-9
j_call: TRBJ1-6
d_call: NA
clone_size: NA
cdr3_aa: CASSLGASRANSPLHF
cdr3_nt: TGTGCCAGCAGCTTAGGCGCGAGCAGGGCTAATTCACCCCTCCACTTT

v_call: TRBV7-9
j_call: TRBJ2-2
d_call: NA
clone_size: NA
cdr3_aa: CASTKQSDRQNTGELFF
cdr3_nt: TGTGCCAGCACCAAACAGTCTGACAGGCAGAACACCGGGGAGCTGTTTTTT

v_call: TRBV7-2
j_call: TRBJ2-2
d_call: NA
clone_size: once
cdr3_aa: CASSLLGDTGELFF
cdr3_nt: TGTGCCAGCAGCCTCCTGGGCGACACCGGGGAGCTGTTTTTT

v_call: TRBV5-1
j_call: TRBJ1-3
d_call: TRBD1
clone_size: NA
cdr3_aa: CASSSTGAGNTIYF
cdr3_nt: TGCGCCAGCAGCTCGACAGGGGCTGGAAACACCATATATTTT

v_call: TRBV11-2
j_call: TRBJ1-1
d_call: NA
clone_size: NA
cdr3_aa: CASRTPFAGGNTEAFF
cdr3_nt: TGTGCCAGCAGAACCCCCTTTGCGGGGGGAAACACTGAAGCTTTCTTT

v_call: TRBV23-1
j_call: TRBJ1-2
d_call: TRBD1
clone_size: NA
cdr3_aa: CASSQRAPGQGFRGYTF
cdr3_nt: TGCGCCAGCAGTCAGCGAGCCCCGGGACAGGGCTTTCGAGGCTACACCTTC

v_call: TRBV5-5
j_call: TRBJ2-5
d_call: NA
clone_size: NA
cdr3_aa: CASSLPAGPETQYF
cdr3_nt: TGTGCCAGCAGCTTGCCTGCAGGGCCGGAGACCCAGTACTTC

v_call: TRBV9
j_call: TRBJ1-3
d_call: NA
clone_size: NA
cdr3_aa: CASSREGGTFGNTIYF
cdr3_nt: TGTGCCAGCAGTCGGGAGGGGGGAACATTTGGAAACACCATATATTTT

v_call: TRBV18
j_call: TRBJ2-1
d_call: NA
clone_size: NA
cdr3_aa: CASSPNPSEEQFF
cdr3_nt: TGTGCCAGCTCACCCAACCCGAGCGAGGAGCAGTTCTTC

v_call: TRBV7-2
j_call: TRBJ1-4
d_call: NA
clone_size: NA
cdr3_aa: CASSFGRARGFNEKLFF
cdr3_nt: TGTGCCAGCAGCTTTGGCAGGGCTCGGGGGTTTAATGAAAAACTGTTTTTT

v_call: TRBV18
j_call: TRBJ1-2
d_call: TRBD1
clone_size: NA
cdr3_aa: CASSPVDRGYGYTF
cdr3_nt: TGTGCCAGCTCACCTGTCGACAGGGGCTATGGCTACACCTTC

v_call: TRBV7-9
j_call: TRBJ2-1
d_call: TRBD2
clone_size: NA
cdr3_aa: CASSSSGTSSYNEQFF
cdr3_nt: TGTGCCAGCAGCTCTAGCGGGACGAGCTCCTACAATGAGCAGTTCTTC

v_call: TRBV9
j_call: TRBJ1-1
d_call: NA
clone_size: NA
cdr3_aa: CASSVVEGPGLIFF
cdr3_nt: TGTGCCAGCAGCGTAGTGGAGGGACCAGGTCTGATTTTCTTT

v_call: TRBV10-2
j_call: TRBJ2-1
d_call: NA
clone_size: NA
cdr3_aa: CASSDPSVSYNEQFF
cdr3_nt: TGCGCCAGCAGTGACCCCAGCGTCTCCTACAATGAGCAGTTCTTC

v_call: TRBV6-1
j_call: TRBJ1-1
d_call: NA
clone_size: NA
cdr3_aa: CASTDRLEAFF
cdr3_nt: TGTGCCAGCACTGACAGGTTGGAAGCTTTCTTT

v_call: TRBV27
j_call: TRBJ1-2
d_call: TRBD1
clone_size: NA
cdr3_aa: CASRVPGQDYGYTF
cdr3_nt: TGTGCCAGCAGGGTTCCGGGACAGGATTATGGCTACACCTTC

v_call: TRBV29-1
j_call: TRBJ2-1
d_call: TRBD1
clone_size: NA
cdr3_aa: CSVEGTGDSYNEQFF
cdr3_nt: TGCAGCGTTGAGGGGACAGGGGATTCCTACAATGAGCAGTTCTTC

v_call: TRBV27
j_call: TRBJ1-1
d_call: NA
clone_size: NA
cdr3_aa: CASSLERNTEAFF
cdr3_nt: TGTGCCAGCAGTTTGGAGAGGAACACTGAAGCTTTCTTT

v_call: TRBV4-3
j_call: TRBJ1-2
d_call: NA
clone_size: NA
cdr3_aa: CASSPRGNYGYTF
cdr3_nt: TGCGCCAGCAGCCCCCGGGGGAACTATGGCTACACCTTC

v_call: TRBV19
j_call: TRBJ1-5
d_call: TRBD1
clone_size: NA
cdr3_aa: CASSTSGTGEGQPQHF
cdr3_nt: TGTGCCAGTAGTACGTCCGGGACAGGGGAGGGACAGCCCCAGCATTTT

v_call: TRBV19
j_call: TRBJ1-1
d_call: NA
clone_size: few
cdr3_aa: CASSIKVSTEAFF
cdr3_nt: TGTGCCAGTAGTATTAAAGTCAGCACTGAAGCTTTCTTT

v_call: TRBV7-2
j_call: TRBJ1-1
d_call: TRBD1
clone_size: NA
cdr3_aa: CASTIQGAVNTEAFF
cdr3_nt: TGTGCCAGCACGATACAGGGGGCCGTGAACACTGAAGCTTTCTTT

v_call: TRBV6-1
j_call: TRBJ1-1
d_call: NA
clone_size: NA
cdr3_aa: CASRDINVNTEAFF
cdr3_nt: TGTGCCAGCCGGGACATAAATGTGAACACTGAAGCTTTCTTT

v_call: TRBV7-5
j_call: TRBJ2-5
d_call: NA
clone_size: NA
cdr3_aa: CVRSLSYQNQETQYF
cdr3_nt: TGTGTCAGAAGCTTAAGTTATCAGAACCAAGAGACCCAGTACTTC

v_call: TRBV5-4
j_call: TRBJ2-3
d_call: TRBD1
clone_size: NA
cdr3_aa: CASSHAGTESTDTQYF
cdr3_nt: TGTGCCAGCAGCCACGCCGGGACAGAGAGCACAGATACGCAGTATTTT

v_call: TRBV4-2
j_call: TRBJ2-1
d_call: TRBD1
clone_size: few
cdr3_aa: CASSQEATGTYNEQFF
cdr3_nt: TGTGCCAGCAGCCAAGAGGCGACAGGGACCTACAATGAGCAGTTCTTC

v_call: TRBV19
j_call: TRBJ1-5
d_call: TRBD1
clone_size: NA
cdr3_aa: CASRSKRGPQPQHF
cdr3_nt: TGTGCCAGTAGGTCTAAGAGGGGGCCTCAGCCCCAGCATTTT

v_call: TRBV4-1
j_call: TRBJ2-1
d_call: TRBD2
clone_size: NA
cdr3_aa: CASSLPGVGTSGNNEQFF
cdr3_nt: TGCGCCAGCAGCCTGCCCGGGGTTGGGACTAGCGGGAACAATGAGCAGTTCTTC

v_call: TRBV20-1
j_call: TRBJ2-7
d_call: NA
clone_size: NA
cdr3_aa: CSAKTLNEQYF
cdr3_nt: TGCAGTGCTAAAACTCTGAACGAGCAGTACTTC

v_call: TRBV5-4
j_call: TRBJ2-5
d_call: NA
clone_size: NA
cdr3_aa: CASRVEGAETQYF
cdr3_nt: TGTGCCAGCAGGGTCGAGGGAGCAGAGACCCAGTACTTC